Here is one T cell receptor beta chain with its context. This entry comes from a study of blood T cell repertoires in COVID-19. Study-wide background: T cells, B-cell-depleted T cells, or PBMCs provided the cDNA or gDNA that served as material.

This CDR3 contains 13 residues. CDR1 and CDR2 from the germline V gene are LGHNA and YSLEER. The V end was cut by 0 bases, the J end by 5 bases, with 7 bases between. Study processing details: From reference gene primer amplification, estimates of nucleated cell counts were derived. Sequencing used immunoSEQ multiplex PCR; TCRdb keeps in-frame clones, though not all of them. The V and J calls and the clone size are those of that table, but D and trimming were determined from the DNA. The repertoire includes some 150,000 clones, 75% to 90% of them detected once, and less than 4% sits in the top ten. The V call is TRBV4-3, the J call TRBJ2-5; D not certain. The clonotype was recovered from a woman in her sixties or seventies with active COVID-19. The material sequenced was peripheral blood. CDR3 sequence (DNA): TGCGCCAGCAGCCAAGAGGAGCGTGAGACCCAGTACTTC. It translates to CASSQEERETQYF.